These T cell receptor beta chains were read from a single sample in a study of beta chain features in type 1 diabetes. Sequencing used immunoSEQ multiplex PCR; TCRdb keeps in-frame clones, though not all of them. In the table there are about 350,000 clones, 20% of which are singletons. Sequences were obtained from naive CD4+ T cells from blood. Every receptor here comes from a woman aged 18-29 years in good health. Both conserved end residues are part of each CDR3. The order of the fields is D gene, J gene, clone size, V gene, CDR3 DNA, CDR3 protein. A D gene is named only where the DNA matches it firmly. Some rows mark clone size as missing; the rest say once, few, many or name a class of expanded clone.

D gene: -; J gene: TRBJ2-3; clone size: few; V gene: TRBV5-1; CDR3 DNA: TGCGCCAGCAGCTCCAGAGGGCCGCGCACAGATACGCAGTATTTT; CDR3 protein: CASSSRGPRTDTQYF
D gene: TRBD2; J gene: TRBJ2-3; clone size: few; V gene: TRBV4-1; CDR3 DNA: TGCGCCAGCAGCCTTAGCGGGAGGTTCACAGATACGCAGTATTTT; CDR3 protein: CASSLSGRFTDTQYF
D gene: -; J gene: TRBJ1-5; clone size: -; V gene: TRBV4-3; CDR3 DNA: TGCGCCAGCAGCCAAGAACGGAGTTCTCAGGGCGGAGAAAATCAGCCCCAGCATTTT; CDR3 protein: CASSQERSSQGGENQPQHF
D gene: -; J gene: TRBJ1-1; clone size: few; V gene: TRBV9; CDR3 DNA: TGTGCCAGCAGCGTAGGGGCAGGGGAAGGGACTGAAGCTTTCTTT; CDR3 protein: CASSVGAGEGTEAFF
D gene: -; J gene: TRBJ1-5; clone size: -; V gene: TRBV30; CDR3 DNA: TGTGCCTGGAGTTTGATAGGGGATCAGCCCCAGCATTTT; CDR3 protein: CAWSLIGDQPQHF
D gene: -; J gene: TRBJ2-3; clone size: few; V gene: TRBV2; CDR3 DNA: TGTGCCAGCCTCGCTACGTACGCTAGCACAGATACGCAGTATTTT; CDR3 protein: CASLATYASTDTQYF
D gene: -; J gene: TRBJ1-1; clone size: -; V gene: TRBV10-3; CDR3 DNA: TGTGCCATCAGTGAGCTGGGGGAGGACACTGAAGCTTTCTTT; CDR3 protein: CAISELGEDTEAFF
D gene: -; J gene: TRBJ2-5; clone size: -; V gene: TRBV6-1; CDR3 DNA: TGTGCCAGCAGTGAAGTGTGGCCCCAAGAGACCCAGTACTTC; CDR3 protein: CASSEVWPQETQYF
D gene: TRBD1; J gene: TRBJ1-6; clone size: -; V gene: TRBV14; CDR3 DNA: TGTGCCAGCAGCCAGGGGACAGGACTGAATTCACCCCTCCACTTT; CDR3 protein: CASSQGTGLNSPLHF
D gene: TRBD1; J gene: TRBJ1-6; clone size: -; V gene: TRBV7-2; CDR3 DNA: TGTGCCAGCAGCCCGAGGACAGGGCCTTCACCCCTCCACTTT; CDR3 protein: CASSPRTGPSPLHF
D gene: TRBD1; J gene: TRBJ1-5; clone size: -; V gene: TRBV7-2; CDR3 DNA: TGTGCCAGCAGCTTAGCGGCAGGGGGCGGTCAGCCCCAGCATTTT; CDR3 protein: CASSLAAGGGQPQHF
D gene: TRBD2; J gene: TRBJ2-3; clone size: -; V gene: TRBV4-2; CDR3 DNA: TGTGCCAGCAGCCAAGACCCAGCGGGATCCACAGATACGCAGTATTTT; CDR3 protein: CASSQDPAGSTDTQYF
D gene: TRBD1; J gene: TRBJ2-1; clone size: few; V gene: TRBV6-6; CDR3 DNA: TGTGCCAGCAGTTCGCCCGGGACAGGGGACAATGAGCAGTTCTTC; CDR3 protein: CASSSPGTGDNEQFF
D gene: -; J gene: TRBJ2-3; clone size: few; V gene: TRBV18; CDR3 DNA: TGTGCCAGCTCACCCCCGTTGGGTAGCGGTAGCACAGATACGCAGTATTTT; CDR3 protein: CASSPPLGSGSTDTQYF
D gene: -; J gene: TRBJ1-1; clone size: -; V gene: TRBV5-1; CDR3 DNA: TGCGCCAGCAGAAGGACAGATGAAGCTTTCTTT; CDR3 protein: CASRRTDEAFF
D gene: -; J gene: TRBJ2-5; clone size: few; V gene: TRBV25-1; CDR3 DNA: TGTGCCAGCAGTGAAACGCCGCGAGAGACCCAGTACTTC; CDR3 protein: CASSETPRETQYF
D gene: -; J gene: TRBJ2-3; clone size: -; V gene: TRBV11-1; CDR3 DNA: TGTGCCAGCAGCCGTATGACCAACCGAGGAACAGATACGCAGTATTTT; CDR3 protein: CASSRMTNRGTDTQYF
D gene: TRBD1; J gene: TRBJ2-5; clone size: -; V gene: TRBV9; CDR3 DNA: TGTGCCAGCAGCCCCCGGACAGGTGTAGAGACCCAGTACTTC; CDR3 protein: CASSPRTGVETQYF
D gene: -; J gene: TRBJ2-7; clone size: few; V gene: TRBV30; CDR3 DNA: TGTGCCGGGACCCCCGAGGGGGACAATTACGAGCAGTACTTC; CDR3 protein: CAGTPEGDNYEQYF
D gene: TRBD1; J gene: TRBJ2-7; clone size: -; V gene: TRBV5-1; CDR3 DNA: TGCGCCAGCAGACGGGACAGCTCCTACGAGCAGTACTTC; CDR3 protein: CASRRDSSYEQYF
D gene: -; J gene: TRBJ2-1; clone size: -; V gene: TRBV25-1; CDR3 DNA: TGTGCCAGCAGTGCAGCGGGTGTGTATGAGCAGTTCTTC; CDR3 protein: CASSAAGVYEQFF
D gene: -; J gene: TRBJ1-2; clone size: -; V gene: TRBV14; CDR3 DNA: TGTGCCAGCAGCTTTCCGTCCAGGGTTGGCTACACCTTC; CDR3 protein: CASSFPSRVGYTF
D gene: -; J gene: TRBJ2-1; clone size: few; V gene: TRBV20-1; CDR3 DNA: TGCAGTCAACATACCTACAATGAGCAGTTCTTC; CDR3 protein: CSQHTYNEQFF
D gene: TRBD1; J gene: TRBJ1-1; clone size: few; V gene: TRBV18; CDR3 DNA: TGTGCCAGCTCACCCGGGACAGGGGTTGCTGAAGCTTTCTTT; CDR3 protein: CASSPGTGVAEAFF
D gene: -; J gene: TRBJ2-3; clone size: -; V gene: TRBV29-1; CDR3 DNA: TGCAGCGTTGTGCAGGGGCTCGCAGATACGCAGTATTTT; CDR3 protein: CSVVQGLADTQYF
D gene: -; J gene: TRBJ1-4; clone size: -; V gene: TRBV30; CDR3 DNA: TGTGCCTGGAGTCCTTTTCTCTACACGGAGGAGGGTGAAAAACTGTTTTTT; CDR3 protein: CAWSPFLYTEEGEKLFF
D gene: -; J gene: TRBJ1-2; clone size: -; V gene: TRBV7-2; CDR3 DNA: TGTGCCAGCAGCGCAAACAGGGAAGGCTACACCTTC; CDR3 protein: CASSANREGYTF